The present TCR beta chain was sequenced within a study of CD4 T cells in relation to SARS-CoV-2 and coronaviruses. The germline V and J ends were trimmed by 1 base and 1 base, with 4 bases remaining between them. Germline assignment: CDR1 SGHTA and CDR2 FQGNSA. CDR3 length: 13 amino acids. This table comes from immunoSEQ multiplex PCR, and its TCRdb copy is limited to in-frame clones, with some not included. The table shows tens of thousands of clones, with about 76% occurring only once. About 10^5 naive or memory CD4+ cells were cultured with CEF peptides for approximately 10 days. Comment on this clone: Its cognate antigen is unknown.

Study-wide results and caveats: This crossreactivity analysis covered spike protein alone, no other viral proteins.

This sequence originates from an adult with COVID-19. The material sequenced was memory CD4+ T cells from PBMCs, cultured in vitro. This sequence joins TRBV7-2 and TRBJ2-5; D is unresolved. The CDR3 loop is CASSLVSQETQYF. The DNA of the CDR3 is TGTGCCAGCAGCTTAGTCAGCCAAGAGACCCAGTACTTC.